These T cell receptor beta chains were read from a single sample in a study of T cells in localized non-small cell lung cancer. Only in-frame clones appear in the TCRdb table, and some are missing; sequencing was by immunoSEQ multiplex PCR. The profile shows 4,000 to 5,000 clones, about 30% of them singletons. The material sequenced was lung tumor tissue, taken before any cancer treatment. The receptors originated from a man aged 40 to 75 with stage II lung adenocarcinoma. CDR3s include the opening cysteine and the closing phenylalanine or tryptophan. D genes are given only for firm matches. Some rows mark clone size as missing; the rest say once, few, many or name a class of expanded clone.

v_call: TRBV28
j_call: TRBJ1-2
d_call: NA
clone_size: medium-sized
cdr3_nt: TGTGCCAGCAGTTTATACCGCAGCGATTATGGCTACACCTTC
cdr3_aa: CASSLYRSDYGYTF

v_call: TRBV6-8
j_call: TRBJ2-7
d_call: TRBD1
clone_size: few
cdr3_nt: TGTGCCAGCAAAGAGAAACGGCAGGGGGCTTACGAGCAGTACTTC
cdr3_aa: CASKEKRQGAYEQYF

v_call: TRBV6-8
j_call: TRBJ2-2
d_call: NA
clone_size: NA
cdr3_nt: TGTGCCAGCAGTTACTACAGGGGGGGCACCGGGGAGCTGTTTTTT
cdr3_aa: CASSYYRGGTGELFF

v_call: TRBV23-1
j_call: TRBJ1-2
d_call: NA
clone_size: few
cdr3_nt: TGCGCCAGCAGCTTCAATAGATTGGATGGCTACACCTTC
cdr3_aa: CASSFNRLDGYTF

v_call: TRBV9
j_call: TRBJ1-2
d_call: NA
clone_size: NA
cdr3_nt: TGTGCCAGCAATAACCAGGGTTACGGCTATGGCTACACCTTC
cdr3_aa: CASNNQGYGYGYTF

v_call: TRBV7-6
j_call: TRBJ2-3
d_call: TRBD2
clone_size: many
cdr3_nt: TGTGCCAGCAGCACCGGACTAGCCTTTAGCACAGATACGCAGTATTTT
cdr3_aa: CASSTGLAFSTDTQYF

v_call: TRBV6-8
j_call: TRBJ2-7
d_call: TRBD2
clone_size: few
cdr3_nt: TGTGCCAGCAGCCAAGCGGCGGGAGGCGTTTACGAGCAGTACTTC
cdr3_aa: CASSQAAGGVYEQYF

v_call: TRBV9
j_call: TRBJ1-5
d_call: NA
clone_size: medium-sized
cdr3_nt: TGTGCCAGCAGTGAAGCTACAAGAGAACAGCCCCAGCATTTT
cdr3_aa: CASSEATREQPQHF

v_call: TRBV19
j_call: TRBJ2-1
d_call: NA
clone_size: NA
cdr3_nt: TGTGCCAGTAGTATGTTGGGAGCGGGCAGGGGATTCAATGAGCAGTTCTTC
cdr3_aa: CASSMLGAGRGFNEQFF

v_call: TRBV15
j_call: TRBJ1-2
d_call: NA
clone_size: NA
cdr3_nt: TGTGCCACCAGCAGAGATGCCCAGAACTATGGCTACACCTTC
cdr3_aa: CATSRDAQNYGYTF

v_call: TRBV11-3
j_call: TRBJ1-2
d_call: NA
clone_size: NA
cdr3_nt: TGTGCCAGCAGCTTAGTGGCCGGGAGAAATGGCTACACCTTC
cdr3_aa: CASSLVAGRNGYTF

v_call: TRBV25-1
j_call: TRBJ2-1
d_call: NA
clone_size: large
cdr3_nt: TGTGCCAGCAGTGGTTCCCCCAATGAGCAGTTCTTC
cdr3_aa: CASSGSPNEQFF

v_call: TRBV25-1
j_call: TRBJ2-5
d_call: NA
clone_size: NA
cdr3_nt: TGTGCCAGCAGTGAATACACGGGACCCCTGGAGACCCAGTACTTC
cdr3_aa: CASSEYTGPLETQYF

v_call: TRBV18
j_call: TRBJ2-1
d_call: TRBD2
clone_size: NA
cdr3_nt: TGTGCCAGCTCACCTCGACTAGCGGGGGATAACAATGAGCAGTTCTTC
cdr3_aa: CASSPRLAGDNNEQFF

v_call: TRBV12-5
j_call: TRBJ2-1
d_call: NA
clone_size: NA
cdr3_nt: TGTGCCAGCACCTTCGGGAAGGAGCAGTTCTTC
cdr3_aa: CASTFGKEQFF

v_call: TRBV5-1
j_call: TRBJ2-5
d_call: TRBD2
clone_size: NA
cdr3_nt: TGCGCCAGCACCCTACTAGCGGGAGGCCAAGAGACCCAGTACTTC
cdr3_aa: CASTLLAGGQETQYF

v_call: TRBV11-3
j_call: TRBJ2-3
d_call: NA
clone_size: NA
cdr3_nt: TGTGCCAGCAGCTCCGAGGGGGGGGTAAACACAGATACGCAGTATTTT
cdr3_aa: CASSSEGGVNTDTQYF

v_call: TRBV6-1
j_call: TRBJ1-2
d_call: TRBD1
clone_size: few
cdr3_nt: TGTGCCAGCAGTGAAGACCTTGGGACAGGGATTGGCTACACCTTC
cdr3_aa: CASSEDLGTGIGYTF

v_call: TRBV4-1
j_call: TRBJ2-1
d_call: NA
clone_size: few
cdr3_nt: TGCGCCAGCAGTCCCTTACTCATAACACGCAATGAGCAGTTCTTC
cdr3_aa: CASSPLLITRNEQFF

v_call: TRBV28
j_call: TRBJ2-5
d_call: TRBD1
clone_size: few
cdr3_nt: TGTGCCAGCAGTCTGACAGGGCTAGAGACCCAGTACTTC
cdr3_aa: CASSLTGLETQYF

v_call: TRBV10-2
j_call: TRBJ2-3
d_call: TRBD1
clone_size: NA
cdr3_nt: TGCGCCAGCAGTGGACAGGGGGGTAGCACAGATACGCAGTATTTT
cdr3_aa: CASSGQGGSTDTQYF

v_call: TRBV23-1
j_call: TRBJ1-2
d_call: NA
clone_size: few
cdr3_nt: TGCGCCAGTTCAGCCCAACGGGGATTAGGCTACACCTTC
cdr3_aa: CASSAQRGLGYTF

v_call: TRBV19
j_call: TRBJ2-6
d_call: NA
clone_size: NA
cdr3_nt: TGTGCCAGTAGGGACCGGGGGAGTAGTGGGGCCAACGTCCTGACTTTC
cdr3_aa: CASRDRGSSGANVLTF

v_call: TRBV29-1
j_call: TRBJ1-4
d_call: NA
clone_size: few
cdr3_nt: TGCAGCAGCTTGGGGACTAATGAAAAACTGTTTTTT
cdr3_aa: CSSLGTNEKLFF

v_call: TRBV12-5
j_call: TRBJ2-7
d_call: NA
clone_size: NA
cdr3_nt: TGTGCTAGTGGTTTCGGGACCCCGGACGAGCAGTACTTC
cdr3_aa: CASGFGTPDEQYF

v_call: TRBV9
j_call: TRBJ1-4
d_call: TRBD1
clone_size: NA
cdr3_nt: TGTGCCAGCAGCCCCCCGACAGGGGGAAATGAAAAACTGTTTTTT
cdr3_aa: CASSPPTGGNEKLFF

v_call: TRBV29-1
j_call: TRBJ1-1
d_call: NA
clone_size: few
cdr3_nt: TGCAGCGTTGGATTTGGGGGCACCACTGAAGCTTTCTTT
cdr3_aa: CSVGFGGTTEAFF

v_call: TRBV11-3
j_call: TRBJ1-2
d_call: TRBD1
clone_size: NA
cdr3_nt: TGTGCCAGCAGCACCGGGACAGGGGGTTTTTATGGCTACACCTTC
cdr3_aa: CASSTGTGGFYGYTF

v_call: TRBV5-1
j_call: TRBJ1-2
d_call: TRBD1
clone_size: NA
cdr3_nt: TGCGCCAGCAGCTCGGACCCCGGGACAGCCTATGGCTACACCTTC
cdr3_aa: CASSSDPGTAYGYTF

v_call: TRBV28
j_call: TRBJ2-7
d_call: TRBD2
clone_size: NA
cdr3_nt: TGTGCCAGCAGCCCCTCTAGCGGGAATCGCTACGAGCAGTACTTC
cdr3_aa: CASSPSSGNRYEQYF

v_call: TRBV6-8
j_call: TRBJ2-2
d_call: NA
clone_size: NA
cdr3_nt: TGTGCCAGCAGTGGGACTGACACCGGGGAGCTGTTTTTT
cdr3_aa: CASSGTDTGELFF

v_call: TRBV11-3
j_call: TRBJ1-4
d_call: NA
clone_size: few
cdr3_nt: TGTGCCAGCAGCTTAGTCCCAACTAATGAAAAACTGTTTTTT
cdr3_aa: CASSLVPTNEKLFF

v_call: TRBV25-1
j_call: TRBJ2-3
d_call: NA
clone_size: few
cdr3_nt: TGTGCCAGCAGTGGGCCCGATACCCCCACAGATACGCAGTATTTT
cdr3_aa: CASSGPDTPTDTQYF

v_call: TRBV11-3
j_call: TRBJ2-3
d_call: TRBD2
clone_size: NA
cdr3_nt: TGTGCCAGCAGCCCGAGGGGACTAGCGAGCACAGATACGCAGTATTTT
cdr3_aa: CASSPRGLASTDTQYF

v_call: TRBV19
j_call: TRBJ2-1
d_call: TRBD2
clone_size: NA
cdr3_nt: TGTGCCAGTAGTTTTAGCGGGAAGTTAGCCAATGAGCAGTTCTTC
cdr3_aa: CASSFSGKLANEQFF

v_call: TRBV11-3
j_call: TRBJ2-1
d_call: NA
clone_size: NA
cdr3_nt: TGTGCCAGCAGCTTAGGGGCGTCTAGCTCCTACAATGAGCAGTTCTTC
cdr3_aa: CASSLGASSSYNEQFF

v_call: TRBV25-1
j_call: TRBJ2-2
d_call: NA
clone_size: few
cdr3_nt: TGTGCCAGCAGTGCGACCGGGCCCACCGGGGAGCTGTTTTTT
cdr3_aa: CASSATGPTGELFF

v_call: TRBV29-1
j_call: TRBJ2-7
d_call: NA
clone_size: NA
cdr3_nt: TGCAGCGTCGCGGACAGTACAAACGAGCAGTACTTC
cdr3_aa: CSVADSTNEQYF

v_call: TRBV11-3
j_call: TRBJ2-3
d_call: TRBD2
clone_size: NA
cdr3_nt: TGTGCCAGCAGCTTGACTAGCGGGAGCTTGGATACGCAGTATTTT
cdr3_aa: CASSLTSGSLDTQYF

v_call: TRBV6-7
j_call: TRBJ2-7
d_call: TRBD1
clone_size: NA
cdr3_nt: TGTGCCAGAAGACAGGGCTACGAGCAGTACTTC
cdr3_aa: CARRQGYEQYF

v_call: TRBV28
j_call: TRBJ2-6
d_call: TRBD1
clone_size: few
cdr3_nt: TGTGCCAGCAGTTCACCAGGGGGCTCTGGGGCCAACGTCCTGACTTTC
cdr3_aa: CASSSPGGSGANVLTF

v_call: TRBV11-3
j_call: TRBJ2-3
d_call: NA
clone_size: NA
cdr3_nt: TGTGCCAGCAGCTTAGATCATGGCGACGCAGATACGCAGTATTTT
cdr3_aa: CASSLDHGDADTQYF

v_call: TRBV19
j_call: TRBJ1-2
d_call: NA
clone_size: medium-sized
cdr3_nt: TGTGCCAGTAGTATAGTAAGCAGGGACCTAAGTGGCTACACCTTC
cdr3_aa: CASSIVSRDLSGYTF

v_call: TRBV18
j_call: TRBJ2-7
d_call: NA
clone_size: few
cdr3_nt: TGTGCCAGCTCACCCGGACCTAGGACCGAGCAGTACTTC
cdr3_aa: CASSPGPRTEQYF

v_call: TRBV11-3
j_call: TRBJ2-2
d_call: TRBD2
clone_size: NA
cdr3_nt: TGTGCCAGCAGCTTAGGCGGGAGGGAAACCGGGGAGCTGTTTTTT
cdr3_aa: CASSLGGRETGELFF

v_call: TRBV19
j_call: TRBJ2-4
d_call: NA
clone_size: NA
cdr3_nt: TGTGCCAGTAGTACGGGCGGAGGGGGTGGAAACATTCAGTACTTC
cdr3_aa: CASSTGGGGGNIQYF

v_call: TRBV11-3
j_call: TRBJ1-1
d_call: NA
clone_size: few
cdr3_nt: TGTGCCAGCAGGGGAGAGATTTCGAACACTGAAGCTTTCTTT
cdr3_aa: CASRGEISNTEAFF

v_call: TRBV19
j_call: TRBJ2-2
d_call: TRBD2
clone_size: NA
cdr3_nt: TGTGCCAGTAGTATGGGCGGGAGGGACGCGAACACCGGGGAGCTGTTTTTT
cdr3_aa: CASSMGGRDANTGELFF

v_call: TRBV11-3
j_call: TRBJ1-2
d_call: NA
clone_size: NA
cdr3_nt: TGTGCCAGCAGCCCCCAGGGGACATCTCTAGGGGACTATGGCTACACCTTC
cdr3_aa: CASSPQGTSLGDYGYTF

v_call: TRBV11-1
j_call: TRBJ2-5
d_call: NA
clone_size: NA
cdr3_nt: TGTGCCAGCAGCTTAGGGGGAACGGTCCAAGAGACCCAGTACTTC
cdr3_aa: CASSLGGTVQETQYF